There are a few counts of the clone carrying this TCR beta chain. Its antigen remains unidentified. The study left out patients who had uncontrolled infection, other autoimmune disease, pregnancy or lactation. There are 14 residues in the CDR3. Trimming took off 2 bases at V and 5 bases at J, with 15 bases between the two ends. Germline V gene sequence: CDR1 SQVTM, CDR2 ANQGSEA. These data originate in a study of T cells in Graves' hyperthyroidism and ophthalmopathy. Broader study findings: Before onset, by a median of around six months, the model predicted ophthalmopathy.

The investigators amplified TCR beta CDR3 regions from RNA transcripts. With the HTBI primer set, the TCR CDR3 went through a first round of RT-PCR. One entry per CDR3 protein, called by TCRdb with MiXCR from the multiplex PCR reads. Here the sample spans hundreds of thousands of distinct CDR3 sequences, about 45% being singletons. This rearrangement joins TRBV29-1 to TRBJ1-1; a weak D match, TRBD1 (6 bases). This clonotype was obtained from an adult man with Graves' disease, either hyperthyroidism or ophthalmopathy (not recorded which). Sequences were obtained from peripheral blood or thyroid tissue (not recorded which). The CDR3 sequence is CSVEQQGGWTEAFF. As DNA, the CDR3 is TGCAGCGTTGAACAACAGGGAGGATGGACTGAAGCTTTCTTT.